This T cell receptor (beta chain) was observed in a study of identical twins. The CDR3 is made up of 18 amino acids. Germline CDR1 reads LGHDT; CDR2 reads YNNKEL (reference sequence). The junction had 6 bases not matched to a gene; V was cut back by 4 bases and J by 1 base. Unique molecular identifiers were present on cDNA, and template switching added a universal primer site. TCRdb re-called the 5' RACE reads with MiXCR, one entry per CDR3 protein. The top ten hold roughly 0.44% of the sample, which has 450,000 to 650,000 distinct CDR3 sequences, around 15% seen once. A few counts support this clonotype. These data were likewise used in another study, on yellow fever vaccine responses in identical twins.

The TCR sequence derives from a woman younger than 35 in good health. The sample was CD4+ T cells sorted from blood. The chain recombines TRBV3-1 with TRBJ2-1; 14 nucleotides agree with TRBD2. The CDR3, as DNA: TGTGCCAGCAGCCCTAGACTAGCGGGGGGGCCGTCCTACAATGAGCAGTTCTTC. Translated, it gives CASSPRLAGGPSYNEQFF.